This T cell receptor beta chain was recovered during a study of blood T cells in healthy people across ages (dated by TCRdb to 2013 to 2016). General notes on the study: In model experiments, template switching captured roughly one uniquely barcoded TCR beta cDNA molecule for every two T cells. Using deep sequencing normalized with unique cDNA molecular identifiers, the study measured how TCR beta repertoire diversity changes with age. Donors were grouped into four age groups: young (average about 15 years), middle-aged (less than 40), aged (around 56) and long-lived (around 82). Donors of different ages were randomly distributed across sequencing lanes to avoid experimental bias. The study analyzed two additional independent replicas of 1 million unique cDNA reads from the same blood draw for two donors, one aged 18 to 30 and one aged 80 or older. Here is what the overall study found, with its caveats: Because profiling used bulk unsorted PBMCs, naive and antigen-experienced compartments could not be compared conclusively. Estimates of total diversity based on one million sequenced T cells were considered lower bounds and underestimates. Because the CMV infection status of the donors was unknown, age-related changes in expanded clonotypes may potentially have been confounded. Compared with the aged group, more naive CD4+ T cells, fewer expanded clones and increased TCR diversity were shown by the long-lived group, suggesting age selection. Observed TCR beta diversity correlated strongly with the percentage of naive T cells measured by flow cytometry. Observed TCR beta diversity per million T cells fell roughly linearly with age, and a significant reduction was already apparent by age around 40.

Donors were under 40 systemically healthy Caucasian individuals from Russia aged about 6 to 100 years. Around 9.9 milliliters of peripheral blood were collected from each donor into EDTA-treated Vacutainer tubes. Ficoll-Paque density-gradient centrifugation was used to isolate PBMCs, with at least 7 million per sample. Total RNA was extracted from PBMCs with Trizol reagent, with at least 6 micrograms obtained per sample. Naive CD45RAhigh/CD27high T cell percentages were measured by flow cytometry on a PBMC aliquot from every donor. From cysteine to phenylalanine, the CDR3 is 15 amino acids long. Only CDR3 DNA remains: 45 bases, in frame from the first base. The germline ends are 10 bases apart after V is trimmed by 1 base and J by 0 bases. The germline V gene (reference sequence) provides CDR1 MNHEY and CDR2 SMNVEV. Points on this clonotype: The antigen it binds to is not known. Base qualities are not at hand, and no much larger clone is one base apart.

Receptors were amplified or captured by 5' RACE. TCRdb records Illumina HiSeq 2500 as the sequencer. The second PCR ran for roughly 7 to 11 cycles and used a J-beta primer mix along with a sample-barcoded 5' primer. A template-switch 5' adaptor carrying 12 random nucleotides introduced a unique molecular identifier onto each TCR beta cDNA molecule. Each sample yielded at least 3 million CDR3-containing paired-end reads. All of the RNA was converted into first-strand cDNA using the Mint cDNA synthesis kit, with a TRBC-specific oligonucleotide serving as the primer. After uracil-DNA glycosylase treatment, a first 18-cycle PCR used universal primers M1SS and BC2_uni_R on all cDNA. Concerning the study's data processing: Each sample was normalized by randomly selecting 1 million high-quality reads, each carrying a distinct molecular identifier. Reads with shared molecular identifiers were discarded instead of being binned into consensus sequences. MiTCR, with a Q25 quality threshold and the strictest error-elimination algorithm, was used for CDR3 identification, clonotype clustering and error correction. A nonparametric unseen species model using Euler transformation provided a lower-bound estimate of total TCR beta diversity. Using fastp at Q25 and MiXCR, TCRdb reprocessed the public reads and kept productive beta chains. Merged by CDR3 protein, the rows form single entries marked with the most common genes and DNA. V and J calls and clone size were set by TCRdb, not the authors. In this sample the table shows more than 700,000 distinct CDR3 sequences, 46% of which occur a single time. The biggest ten clones account for less than 20% of the sample.

Here the chain combines TRBV27 and TRBJ2-7; the D call could be TRBD1 or TRBD2, with each sharing 5 bases. The sample comprised blood. The source of this sequence is an elderly man in good health. The CDR3 here reads CASSLYGGASYEQYF. The sequenced DNA is TGTGCCAGCAGTTTATATGGGGGAGCCTCCTACGAGCAGTACTTC.